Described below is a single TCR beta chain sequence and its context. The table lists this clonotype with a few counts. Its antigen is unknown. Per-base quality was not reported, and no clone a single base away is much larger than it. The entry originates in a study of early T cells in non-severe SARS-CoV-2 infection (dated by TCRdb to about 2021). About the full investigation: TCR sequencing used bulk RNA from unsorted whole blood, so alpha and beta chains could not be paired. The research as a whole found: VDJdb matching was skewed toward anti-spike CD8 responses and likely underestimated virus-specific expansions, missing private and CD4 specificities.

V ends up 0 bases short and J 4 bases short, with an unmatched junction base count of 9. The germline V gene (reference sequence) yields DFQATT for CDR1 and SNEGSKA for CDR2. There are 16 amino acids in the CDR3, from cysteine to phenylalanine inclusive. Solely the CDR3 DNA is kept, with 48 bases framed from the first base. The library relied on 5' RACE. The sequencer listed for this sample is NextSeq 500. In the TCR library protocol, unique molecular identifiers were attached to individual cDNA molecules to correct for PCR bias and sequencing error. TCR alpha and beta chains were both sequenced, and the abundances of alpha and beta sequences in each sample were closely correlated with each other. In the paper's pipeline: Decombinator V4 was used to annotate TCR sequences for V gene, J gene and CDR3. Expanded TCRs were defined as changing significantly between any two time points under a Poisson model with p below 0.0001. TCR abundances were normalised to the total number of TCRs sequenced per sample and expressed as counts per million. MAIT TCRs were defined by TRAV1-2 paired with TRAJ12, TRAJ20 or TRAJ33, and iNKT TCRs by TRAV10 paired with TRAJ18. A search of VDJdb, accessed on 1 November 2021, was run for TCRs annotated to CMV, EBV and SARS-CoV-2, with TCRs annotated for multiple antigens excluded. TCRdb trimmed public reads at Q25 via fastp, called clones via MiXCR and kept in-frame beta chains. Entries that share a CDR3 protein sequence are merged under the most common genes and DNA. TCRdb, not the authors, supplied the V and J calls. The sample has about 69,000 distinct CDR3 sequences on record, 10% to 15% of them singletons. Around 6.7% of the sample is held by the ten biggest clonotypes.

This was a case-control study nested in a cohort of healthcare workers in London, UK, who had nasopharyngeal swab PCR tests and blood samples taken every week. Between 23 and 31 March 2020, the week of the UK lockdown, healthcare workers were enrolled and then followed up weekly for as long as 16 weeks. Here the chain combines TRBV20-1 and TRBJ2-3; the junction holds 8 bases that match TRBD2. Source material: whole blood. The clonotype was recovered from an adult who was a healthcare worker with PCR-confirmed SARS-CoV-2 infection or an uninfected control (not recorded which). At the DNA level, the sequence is TGCAGTGCTAGAGATTTCCGGGAGGGCCTGGCAGATACGCAGTATTTT. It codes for CSARDFREGLADTQYF.